Presented here are 4 T cell receptor beta chains from one specimen sequenced in a study of molecular identifiers for immune sequencing clone quantification (dated by TCRdb to the late 2010s). Receptors were amplified or captured by PCR. The sequencing machine was a NextSeq 500. The public reads were reanalyzed by TCRdb: fastp trimming at Q25, MiXCR alignment, in-frame beta chains only. Each record represents a unique CDR3 protein, reported with the most common genes and DNA among its rows. Recorded for this sample are approximately 680,000 distinct CDR3 sequences; about 25% of them occurred a single time. 0.75% to 0.8% of the sample lies in the top ten. Sequenced material: naive CD8+ T cells from blood, with Jurkat cell RNA spiked in. In the paper's terms, the cell subset or site label means: FACS-sorted CD8+CD4-CCR7+CD45RA+ naive T cells. These receptors came from a human donor in good health. Some libraries in this study had Jurkat cell RNA spiked in.

With respect to this clonotype: A much larger clone differs from this one at a single base, so this may be a read error. V and J are TRBV2 and TRBJ2-7; D is ambiguous. V was cut by 1 base and J by 5 bases, with 9 bases left in between. The CDR3 has 13 residues. CDR1 is SNHLY, CDR2 FYNNEI, per germline. The chain's CDR3 is CASSEGLVDEQYF. CDR3 DNA: TGTGCCAGCAGTGAAGGGCTGGTGGACGAGCAGTACTTC.

The chain has TRBV7-8 and TRBJ2-2, with 8 bases aligning to TRBD2. This CDR3 region has 17 residues. V gave up 2 bases and J gave up 2 bases; unmatched junction bases: 7. Germline V gives CDR1 SGHVS, CDR2 FQNEAQ. CDR3 nucleotides: TGTGCCAGCAGCTTAATATTGGCGGGGGGAAACACCGGGGAGCTGTTTTTT. Amino acid sequence: CASSLILAGGNTGELFF. Supplemented by reference TRBV7-8 and TRBJ2-2, the full variable domain reads GAGVSQSPRYKVAKRGQDVALRCDPISGHVSLFWYQQALGQGPEFLTYFQNEAQLDKSGLPSDRFFAERPEGSVSTLKIQRTQQEDSAVYLCASSLILAGGNTGELFFGEGSRLTVL.

On this clonotype itself: It may be a read error: a sequence one base away is much more abundant. This sequence joins TRBV2 and TRBJ1-1; D not certain. Germline V gene lookup returns CDR1 SNHLY and CDR2 FYNNEI. This CDR3 contains 11 residues. The CDR3 DNA reads TGTGCCAGCAGTGAGGCCCCTGAAACTTTCTTT. As protein: CASSEAPETFF.

This clonotype was recorded many times. With a much larger clone just one base away, this may be a read error. The rearrangement links TRBV7-2 to TRBJ2-3; D is undetermined. The V end lost 3 bases, the J end lost 2 bases, and 3 bases lay between the germline ends. Germline loops: CDR1 SGHTA, CDR2 FQGNSA. The CDR3 is 12 residues long. The CDR3 DNA follows: TGTGCCAGCAGCTTCGACACAGATACGCAGTATTTT. Translating gives CASSFDTDTQYF.